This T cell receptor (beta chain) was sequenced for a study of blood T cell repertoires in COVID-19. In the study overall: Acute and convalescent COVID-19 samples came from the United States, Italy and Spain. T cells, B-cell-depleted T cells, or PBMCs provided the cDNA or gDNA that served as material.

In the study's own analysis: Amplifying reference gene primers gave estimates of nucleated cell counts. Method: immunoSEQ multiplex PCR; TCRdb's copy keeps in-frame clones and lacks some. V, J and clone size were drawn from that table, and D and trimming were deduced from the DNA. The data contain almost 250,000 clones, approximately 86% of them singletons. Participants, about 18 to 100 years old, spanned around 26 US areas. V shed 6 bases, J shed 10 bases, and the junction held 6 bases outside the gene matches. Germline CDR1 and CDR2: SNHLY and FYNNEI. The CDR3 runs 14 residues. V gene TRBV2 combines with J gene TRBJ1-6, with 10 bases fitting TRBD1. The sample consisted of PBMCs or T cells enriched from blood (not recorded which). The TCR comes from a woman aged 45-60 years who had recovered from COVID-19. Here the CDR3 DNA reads TGTGCCAGCAGCCCGGGACAGGGGAACTCACCCCTCCACTTT. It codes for CASSPGQGNSPLHF.